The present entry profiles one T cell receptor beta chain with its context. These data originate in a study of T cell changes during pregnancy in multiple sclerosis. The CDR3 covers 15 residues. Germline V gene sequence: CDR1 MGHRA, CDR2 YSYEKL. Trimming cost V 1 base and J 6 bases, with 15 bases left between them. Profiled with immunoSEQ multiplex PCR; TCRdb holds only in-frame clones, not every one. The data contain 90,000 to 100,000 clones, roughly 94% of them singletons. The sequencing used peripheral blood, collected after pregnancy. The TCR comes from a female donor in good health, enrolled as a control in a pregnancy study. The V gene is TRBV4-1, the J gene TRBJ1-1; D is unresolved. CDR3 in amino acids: CASSQVVVITAEAFF. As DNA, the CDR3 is TGCGCCAGCAGCCAAGTGGTGGTCATTACGGCTGAAGCTTTCTTT.